This TCR beta chain is drawn from a study of cytotoxic CD8 clonotypes in ibrutinib-treated CLL. Whole-study context: Partial responses numbered roughly 25 and complete responses 2; after a median around 70 months, about 14 stayed remitted and approximately 12 progressed.

Study results and limitations: Treatment saw public clonotypes, which were uncommon, either contract or stay stable. Sampling schedules were unmatched across sustained-remission and progressing patients.

This CDR3 spans 15 amino acids. Germline CDR1 reads SGHNT; CDR2 reads YYREEE (reference sequence). Losses at the gene ends were 4 bases for V and 4 bases for J; bases not matched to a gene: 6. Targeted sequencing depth ranged from 1 in 200,000 to 1 in 1 million T cells. Assay used: immunoSEQ multiplex PCR; TCRdb lists only in-frame clones, some missing. The data hold 250,000 to 350,000 clones, with around 69% observed a single time. This clone appeared a few times. Its target is not known. The material was PBMCs, obtained at disease progression, from a patient treated with ibrutinib. The chain recombines TRBV5-4 with TRBJ2-7, with TRBD2 matching 12 bases. This TCR was sampled from a human donor with chronic lymphocytic leukemia. The DNA for the CDR3 is TGTGCCAGCAGCGCCCCTAGCGGGGGGGCGTACGAGCAGTACTTC. It encodes CASSAPSGGAYEQYF.